This T cell receptor beta chain comes out of a study of blood T cell repertoires in COVID-19. V lost 4 bases to trimming and J lost 5 bases, with 13 bases between them. This CDR3 has 15 residues. CDR1 SGDLS and CDR2 YYNGEE come from the germline V gene. Authors' analysis steps: Reference gene primer amplification in the assay estimated nucleated cell counts. Here immunoSEQ multiplex PCR was the method, and the copy in TCRdb shows in-frame clones only, minus some. From that table come the V and J calls and clone size; the DNA was used to work out D and trimming. The sample includes roughly 300,000 clones, about nine tenths of them seen just once.

The chain carries TRBV9 and TRBJ1-6; possible D gene TRBD1, 6 bases. The receptor was derived from a woman between 25 and 40 years old with COVID-19, enrolled during active disease. Sequenced: peripheral blood. The CDR3 protein is CASSTRQADNSPLHF. As DNA, the CDR3 is TGTGCCAGCAGCACCAGACAGGCCGATAATTCACCCCTCCACTTT.